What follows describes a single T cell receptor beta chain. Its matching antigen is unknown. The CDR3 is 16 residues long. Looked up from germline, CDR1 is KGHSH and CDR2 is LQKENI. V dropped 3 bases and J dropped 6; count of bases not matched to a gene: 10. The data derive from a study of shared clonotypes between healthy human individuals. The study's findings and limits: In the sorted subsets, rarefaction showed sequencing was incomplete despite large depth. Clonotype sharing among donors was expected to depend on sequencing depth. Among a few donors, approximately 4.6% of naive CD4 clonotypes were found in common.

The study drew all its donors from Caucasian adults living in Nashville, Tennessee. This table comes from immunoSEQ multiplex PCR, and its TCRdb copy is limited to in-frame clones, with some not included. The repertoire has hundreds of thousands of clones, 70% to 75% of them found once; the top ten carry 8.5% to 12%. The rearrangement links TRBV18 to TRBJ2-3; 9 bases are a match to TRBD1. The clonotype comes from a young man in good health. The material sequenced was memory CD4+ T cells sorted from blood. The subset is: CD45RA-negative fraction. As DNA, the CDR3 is TGTGCCAGCTCACCTTTTCAAACAGGGGGCAGGGATACGCAGTATTTT. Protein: CASSPFQTGGRDTQYF.